This T cell receptor beta chain came from a study of T-cell reconstitution after alpha-beta-depleted transplantation in children. Study results and limitations: Recipient T cells and thymic progenitors that survived gave rise to the high TCRbeta diversity observed at day 60 in some patients. From newly produced T cells came most of the T-cell counts and diversity one year after transplant. It was reported that alpha-beta T cells came from several hundred expanded graft clones (about two months after transplant).

TCRbeta library preparation incorporated unique molecular identifiers. TCRdb called the PCR reads again in MiXCR, with one record for every CDR3 protein. The sample records 400,000 to 550,000 distinct CDR3 sequences, roughly 10% being singletons. This clonotype was counted once. The antigen remains undetermined. A much more abundant neighbour one base away suggests this may be a read error. CDR1 and CDR2 from the germline V gene are SGHRS and YFSETQ. The length of the CDR3 is 15 residues. Trimming shortened V by 0 bases and J by 3 bases, and 9 bases separated the two germline ends. The rearrangement uses TRBV5-1 and TRBJ2-2; no reliable D call. The sequence was collected from a child between 2 and 9 years old with inherited bone marrow failure, due to receive a stem cell transplant. Sample: PBMCs, taken before TCRalphabeta/CD19-depleted stem cell transplant. The CDR3 bases are TGCGCCAGCAGCTTGGCTCTAGTGGACACCGGGGAGCTGTTTTTT. Translated: CASSLALVDTGELFF.